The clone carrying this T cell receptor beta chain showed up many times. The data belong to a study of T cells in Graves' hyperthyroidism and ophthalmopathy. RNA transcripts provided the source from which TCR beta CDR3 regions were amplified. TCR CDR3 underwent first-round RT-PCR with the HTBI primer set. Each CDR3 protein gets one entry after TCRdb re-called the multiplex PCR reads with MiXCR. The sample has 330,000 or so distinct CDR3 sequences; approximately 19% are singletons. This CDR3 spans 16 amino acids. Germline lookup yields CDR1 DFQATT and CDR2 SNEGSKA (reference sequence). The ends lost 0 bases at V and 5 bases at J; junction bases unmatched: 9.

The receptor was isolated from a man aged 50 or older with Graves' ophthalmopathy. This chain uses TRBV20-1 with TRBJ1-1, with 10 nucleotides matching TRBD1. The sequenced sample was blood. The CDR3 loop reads CSARDRRTGGYTEAFF. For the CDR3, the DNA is TGCAGTGCTAGAGATAGGAGGACAGGGGGATATACTGAAGCTTTCTTT.